The next 32 T cell receptor beta chains were all read from a single sample in a study of cytomegalovirus exposure and HLA in healthy donors (dated by TCRdb to the late 2010s). The library was obtained by the immunoSEQ multiplex PCR assay. For the multiplex PCR, a mixture combining 60 forward primers for TCR Vbeta segments and 13 reverse primers for TCR Jbeta segments was used. In its TCRdb copy, this immuneACCESS table keeps in-frame sequences only and misses some clones. Where compared with another copy, unresolved V genes explain less than half of these, and the others have no known cause. The sample table lists some 99,000 clones, 69% of them with a count of one. The top ten clones comprise 5.4% of the sample. The sequenced sample was PBMCs. The receptors were gathered from a woman aged 70-85 years in good health and CMV-seropositive.

This rearrangement joins TRBV27 to TRBJ1-1, with 7 bases aligning to TRBD1. The CDR3 consists of 13 residues. Germline trimming cut 8 bases from V and 1 base from J; bases unmatched to any gene: 4. From germline, CDR1 is MNHEY and CDR2 SMNVEV (reference sequence). The CDR3 region has the DNA TGTGCCAGCTTCGGGACAGCGAACACTGAAGCTTTCTTT. Protein: CASFGTANTEAFF.

The genes are TRBV6-5 and TRBJ2-1; maybe TRBD2 (5 bases). CDR1 is MNHEY, CDR2 SVGAGI, per germline. This CDR3 is built from 14 residues. The ends were cut back, 5 bases at V and 6 bases at J, with 14 bases in the middle. CDR3 coding DNA: TGTGCCAGCAGTCCCTTTTCGAGGGCCAATGAGCAGTTCTTC. Amino acid sequence: CASSPFSRANEQFF.

This clone was seen only a few times. The chain is built from TRBV7-2 and TRBJ2-7; 9 bases are shared with TRBD2. V was clipped by 2 bases and J by 6 bases; unmatched bases: 20. The CDR3 contains 19 residues. In germline, CDR1 is SGHTA, CDR2 FQGNSA. CDR3 in DNA: TGTGCCAGCAGCTTATCCTCTTCTGTGGGGACTAGCAGTTCCGGCGAGCAGTACTTC. Translation gives CASSLSSSVGTSSSGEQYF.

The rearrangement links TRBV6-1 to TRBJ1-1; 8 positions agree with TRBD1. This CDR3 is 18 amino acids long. Losses at the gene ends were 1 base for V and 5 bases for J; bases not matched to a gene: 15. CDR1 MNHNS and CDR2 SASEGT come from the germline V gene. Here the CDR3 DNA reads TGTGCCAGCAGTGAAGAGTTTAGTGGACAGGGATCGTGGACTGAAGCTTTCTTT. Its translation: CASSEEFSGQGSWTEAFF.

J is TRBJ1-2 and V is TRBV6-1; D not certain. The V end was cut by 7 bases, the J end by 4 bases, with 13 bases between. The CDR3 consists of 13 residues. Germline-derived CDR1 and CDR2 are MNHNS and SASEGT. Here the CDR3 reads CASILHRGYGYTF. The CDR3 DNA reads as TGTGCCAGCATATTACATCGCGGCTATGGCTACACCTTC.

The CDR3 DNA follows: TGTGCCTGGAGTTGGGCGTCGGTGAACACTGAAGCTTTCTTT. Its protein product is CAWSWASVNTEAFF. V and J are TRBV30 and TRBJ1-1; D remains ambiguous. Looked up from germline, CDR1 is GTSNPN and CDR2 is SVGIG (reference sequence). This CDR3 contains 14 residues. The V end lost 2 bases, the J end lost 0 bases, and 10 bases lay between the germline ends. The full variable domain, its missing parts supplied by reference TRBV30 and TRBJ1-1, is SQTIHQWPATLVQPVGSPLSLECTVEGTSNPNLYWYRQAAGRGLQLLFYSVGIGQISSEVPQNLSASRPQDRQFILSSKKLLLSDSGFYLCAWSWASVNTEAFFGQGTRLTVV.

A single count supports this clone. J is TRBJ2-4 and V is TRBV30, with 9 bases aligning to TRBD1. V trimming: 0 bases; J trimming: 6 bases; junction bases outside the gene matches: 3. This CDR3 is built from 14 residues. The germline CDR1 and CDR2 sequences are GTSNPN and SVGIG (reference sequence). The CDR3 here is CAWSVTGQGNIQYF. CDR3 nucleotide sequence: TGTGCCTGGAGTGTAACGGGACAGGGAAACATTCAGTACTTC.

The chain couples TRBV27 to TRBJ2-7; the D is unclear. The V gene's germline CDR1 is MNHEY and CDR2 SMNVEV (reference sequence). The CDR3 runs to 10 residues. The V end was cut by 10 bases, the J end by 9 bases, with 13 bases between. CDR3 sequence reads: CATSTAWQYF. The CDR3 nucleotides read TGTGCCACCTCTACTGCGTGGCAGTACTTC.

This chain joins TRBV6-5 and TRBJ1-2; tentatively, D is TRBD1 (6 bases). V lost 2 bases and J lost 3, with 16 bases in between. The CDR3 is made up of 16 amino acids. Germline lookup yields CDR1 MNHEY and CDR2 SVGAGI. The CDR3 coding sequence is TGTGCCAGCAGTTACGGGGGGGCGCAGATCGACTATGGCTACACCTTC. The encoded protein is CASSYGGAQIDYGYTF.

This clone has only a few counts. V gene TRBV27 combines with J gene TRBJ2-7; a possible D gene is TRBD1 (6 bases). Germline-derived CDR1 and CDR2 are MNHEY and SMNVEV (reference sequence). V was shortened by 7 bases and J by 3 bases, with 16 bases between the two germline ends. The CDR3 totals 14 residues. The CDR3 nucleotides are TGTGCCAGCAAGATACAGGGTTTAAGCTACGAGCAGTACTTC. Translating gives CASKIQGLSYEQYF.

V is TRBV6-6 and J is TRBJ1-4; D might be TRBD1 (6 bases). This CDR3 region has 14 residues. CDR1 MNHNY and CDR2 SVGAGI come from the germline V gene (reference sequence). V was clipped by 5 bases and J by 8 bases, with 15 bases between them. CDR3 sequence reads: CASSQGHGEEKLFF. CDR3 DNA: TGTGCCAGCAGTCAGGGACACGGGGAAGAAAAACTGTTTTTT.

The genes are TRBV5-1 and TRBJ2-1; TRBD1 aligns across 8 bases. Germline V lookup: CDR1 SGHRS, CDR2 YFSETQ. V was pared by 4 bases and J by 10 bases, with 10 bases of the junction left unmatched. This CDR3 is 14 amino acids long. The CDR3 spells CASSQGGQGREQFF. The CDR3 region has the DNA TGCGCCAGCAGCCAGGGCGGACAGGGTCGAGAGCAGTTCTTC.

The V call is TRBV5-1, the J call TRBJ2-7, with 11 bases fitting TRBD2. Germline trimming cut 4 bases from V and 7 bases from J; bases unmatched to any gene: 13. Germline V gene sequence: CDR1 SGHRS, CDR2 YFSETQ. CDR3 size: 16 residues. In DNA form, the CDR3 reads TGCGCCAGCAGCCTCCGACTAGCGGGGACTAGAGAGGAGCAGTACTTC. Protein sequence: CASSLRLAGTREEQYF. Complete variable domain (other parts from reference TRBV5-1 and TRBJ2-7): KAGVTQTPRYLIKTRGQQVTLSCSPISGHRSVSWYQQTPGQGLQFLFEYFSETQRNKGNFPGRFSGRQFSNSRSEMNVSTLELGDSALYLCASSLRLAGTREEQYFGPGTRLTVT.

The chain links TRBV30 to TRBJ2-1; 11 bases map to TRBD2. In germline, CDR1 is GTSNPN, CDR2 SVGIG (reference sequence). This CDR3 is built from 14 residues. V shed 7 bases and J 12 bases; nucleotides not matched to a gene: 14. The CDR3 loop is CASRGTSGGYRQFF. CDR3 DNA sequence: TGTGCCTCCCGGGGAACTAGCGGGGGTTATAGGCAGTTCTTC.

The chain employs TRBV18 and TRBJ1-2, with D tentatively TRBD1 (5 bases). Germline CDR1 reads KGHSH; CDR2 reads LQKENI. The CDR3 runs to 14 residues. V was trimmed by 2 bases and J by 8 bases, leaving 15 bases between them. The CDR3 reads CASSPGAPLEGYTF. DNA for the CDR3: TGTGCCAGCTCACCAGGGGCACCCTTGGAGGGCTACACCTTC.

In its sample, this clone was seen a few times. This chain connects TRBV19 to TRBJ1-6; no definite D call. Trimming took off 4 bases at V and 6 bases at J, with 10 bases between the two ends. The CDR3 runs 14 residues. CDR1 and CDR2 from the germline V gene are LNHDA and SQIVND (reference sequence). CDR3: CASSRSAVNSPLHF. The CDR3, as DNA: TGTGCCAGTAGTAGGTCCGCAGTTAATTCACCCCTCCACTTT.

The rearrangement links TRBV4-1 to TRBJ2-1; 8 positions agree with TRBD2. This CDR3 comprises 16 residues. V trimming: 0 bases; J trimming: 5 bases; junction bases outside the gene matches: 6. CDR1 MGHRA and CDR2 YSYEKL come from the germline V gene. CDR3 sequence: CASSQDNGGDHNEQFF. CDR3 coding DNA: TGCGCCAGCAGCCAAGATAACGGGGGGGATCACAATGAGCAGTTCTTC.

The chain has TRBV29-1 and TRBJ1-5; D is possibly TRBD1 (5 bases). The CDR3 spans 13 residues. CDR1 and CDR2 from the germline V gene are SQVTM and ANQGSEA. V was trimmed by 4 bases and J by 3 bases, leaving 10 bases between them. The CDR3 DNA reads as TGCAGCGTTGTGTCAGGGAACAATCAGCCCCAGCATTTT. Translation: CSVVSGNNQPQHF.

Details on this clone: This sample also contains other DNA sequences that code for the same CDR3. The chain uses TRBV27 and TRBJ1-2; 7 bases are a match to TRBD1. The germline gives CDR1 MNHEY, CDR2 SMNVEV (reference sequence). The V segment lost 6 bases and the J segment 5 bases; nucleotides outside the gene matches: 6. The CDR3 extends over 13 amino acids. The chain's CDR3 is CASRLGQTYGYTF. The CDR3 DNA is TGTGCCAGCAGATTGGGACAGACTTATGGCTACACCTTC.

The chain recombines TRBV4-1 with TRBJ2-2; TRBD2 aligns across 16 bases. V gave up 3 bases and J gave up 7 bases; unmatched junction bases: 14. CDR1 and CDR2 (germline): MGHRA, YSYEKL. This CDR3 contains 20 residues. CDR3 sequence (DNA): TGCGCCAGCAGCCACGTTCCGGGACTAGCGGGGGGGCCCGGGATCGGGGAGCTGTTTTTT. Translating it yields CASSHVPGLAGGPGIGELFF.

In its sample, this clone was seen a few times. V is TRBV9 and J is TRBJ1-3; D is unresolved. Germline CDR1 is SGDLS and CDR2 is YYNGEE. The CDR3 spans 12 residues. V lost 3 bases and J lost 2, with 3 bases in between. The CDR3 sequence: CASSGTGNTIYF. Written as DNA, the CDR3 is TGTGCCAGCAGCGGTACTGGAAACACCATATATTTT.

This clone has more than one count but fewer than ten. CDR3 DNA sequence: TGTGCCAGCAGCCAAGACGGTAAAGGGGTGTATGGCTACACCTTC. Protein: CASSQDGKGVYGYTF. The chain has TRBV4-2 and TRBJ1-2; maybe TRBD1 (5 bases). Germline CDR1 reads LGHNA; CDR2 reads YNFKEQ. The CDR3 is 15 residues long. V was cut by 0 bases and J by 5 bases, with 13 bases left in between.

This clone turned up a few times. V is TRBV7-9 and J is TRBJ1-2; 8 bases align to TRBD1. The CDR3 is 17 residues long. Germline V CDR1 and CDR2: SEHNR, FQNEAQ (reference sequence). J gave up 1 base and V 5 bases, and 12 bases lay outside the gene matches. The CDR3 spells CASSHPPRDRINYGYTF. CDR3 nucleotides: TGTGCCAGCAGCCATCCTCCCCGGGACAGGATTAACTATGGCTACACCTTC. Drawing the rest from reference TRBV7-9 and TRBJ1-2, the complete variable domain is DTGVSQNPRHKITKRGQNVTFRCDPISEHNRLYWYRQTLGQGPEFLTYFQNEAQLEKSRLLSDRFSAERPKGSFSTLEIQRTEQGDSAMYLCASSHPPRDRINYGYTFGSGTRLTVV.

This clone occurred a few times. V gene TRBV5-6 combines with J gene TRBJ1-2; TRBD1 might be the D (5 bases). V was trimmed by 6 bases and J by 5 bases, leaving 14 bases between them. Per germline, CDR1 SGHDT and CDR2 YYEEEE. The CDR3 has 13 amino acids. The CDR3: CASTLGGIYGYTF. As DNA, the CDR3 is TGTGCCAGCACCCTCGGGGGGATTTATGGCTACACCTTC.

V usage is TRBV4-2 and J usage is TRBJ2-1; possibly TRBD2 for D (7 bases). The germline V gene has CDR1 LGHNA and CDR2 YNFKEQ. V lost 4 bases and J lost 1, with 14 bases in between. This CDR3 region has 16 residues. CDR3 sequence reads: CASSRLGGGSYNEQFF. The CDR3 bases are TGTGCCAGCAGCCGATTAGGGGGGGGGTCCTACAATGAGCAGTTCTTC.

This clone has just a few counts. The chain couples TRBV7-9 to TRBJ1-2; D not resolved. Looked up from germline, CDR1 is SEHNR and CDR2 is FQNEAQ (reference sequence). The CDR3 extends over 14 amino acids. V lost 4 bases and J 2 bases, leaving 11 bases between the germline ends. The DNA for the CDR3 is TGTGCCAGCAGCTCACTAGGGCCGAACTATGGCTACACCTTC. Translation: CASSSLGPNYGYTF.

The CDR3 DNA is TGCGCCAGCAGCTCCCGGGAGTTGAACACTGAAGCTTTCTTT. Its translation is CASSSRELNTEAFF. The chain couples TRBV5-1 to TRBJ1-1; D unresolved. CDR3 length: 14 amino acids. Germline CDR1 SGHRS, CDR2 YFSETQ. Deletions cut 3 bases from V and 0 bases from J, with 9 bases between.

This clone was recorded a few times. The chain joins TRBV7-2 to TRBJ2-1, with D hard to call. CDR3 length: 14 residues. V lost 1 base to trimming and J lost 5 bases, with 9 bases between them. In germline, CDR1 is SGHTA, CDR2 FQGNSA. The CDR3 DNA is TGTGCCAGCAGCTTAGAGTGGGCCGACAATGAGCAGTTCTTC. Encoded protein: CASSLEWADNEQFF.

This clone was counted a single time. This sequence joins TRBV27 and TRBJ2-1, with TRBD2 matching over 8 bases. CDR3 length equals 16 residues. The ends lost 5 bases at V and 6 bases at J; junction bases unmatched: 12. Germline V gene lookup returns CDR1 MNHEY and CDR2 SMNVEV (reference sequence). The CDR3 nucleotides are TGTGCCAGCAGTCCCCTCGGGGCGGGGGGACCCAATGAGCAGTTCTTC. Its translation: CASSPLGAGGPNEQFF.

The rearrangement uses TRBV19 and TRBJ2-3; tentatively, D is TRBD1 (5 bases). CDR1 LNHDA and CDR2 SQIVND come from the germline V gene (reference sequence). The CDR3 runs to 11 residues. The V and J ends lost 9 bases and 6 bases respectively, with 10 bases between them. CDR3 DNA sequence: TGTGCCAGCCAGGGTATTGATACGCAGTATTTT. Protein sequence: CASQGIDTQYF.

This rearrangement joins TRBV7-2 to TRBJ2-5; TRBD2 agrees at 7 bases. V gave up 1 base and J gave up 5 bases; unmatched junction bases: 7. The CDR3 length is 15 residues. Germline CDR1 reads SGHTA; CDR2 reads FQGNSA. CDR3: CASSLVFSGRETQYF. CDR3 sequence (DNA): TGTGCCAGCAGCTTAGTTTTCTCCGGGAGGGAGACCCAGTACTTC.

The chain carries TRBV6-6 and TRBJ2-7; 7 nucleotides line up with TRBD2. V was clipped by 3 bases and J by 2 bases; unmatched bases: 4. This CDR3 has 14 amino acids. The germline V gene encodes CDR1 MNHNY and CDR2 SVGAGI (reference sequence). DNA for the CDR3: TGTGCCAGCAGTTATACTAGCGTTACCTACGAGCAGTACTTC. Translation: CASSYTSVTYEQYF.